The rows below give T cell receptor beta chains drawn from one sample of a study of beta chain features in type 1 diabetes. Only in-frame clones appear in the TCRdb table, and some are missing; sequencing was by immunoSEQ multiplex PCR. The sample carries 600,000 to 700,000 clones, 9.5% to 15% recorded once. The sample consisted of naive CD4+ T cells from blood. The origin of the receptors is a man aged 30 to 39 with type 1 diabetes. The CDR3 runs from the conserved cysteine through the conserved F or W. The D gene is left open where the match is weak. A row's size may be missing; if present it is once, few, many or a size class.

DNA: TGTGCCAGCAGCTTGGAGGGGGCGTTAAATGGCTACACCTTC; CDR3: CASSLEGALNGYTF; J: TRBJ1-2; size: .; D: TRBD1; V: TRBV7-9
DNA: TGTGCCACCGGTGAAAGGGGGGTATCCTACAATGAGCAGTTCTTC; CDR3: CATGERGVSYNEQFF; J: TRBJ2-1; size: .; D: .; V: TRBV5-6
DNA: TGTGCCAGCAGCGTAAATCAGCGGTCTACAACCTTGGAGACCCAGTACTTC; CDR3: CASSVNQRSTTLETQYF; J: TRBJ2-5; size: .; D: .; V: TRBV9
DNA: TGCGCCAGCAGCATAATAGGACGGGAGACCCAGTACTTC; CDR3: CASSIIGRETQYF; J: TRBJ2-5; size: few; D: .; V: TRBV5-1
DNA: TGCGCCAGCAGCCCCGCACCCCAAGAGACCCAGTACTTC; CDR3: CASSPAPQETQYF; J: TRBJ2-5; size: few; D: .; V: TRBV5-1
DNA: TGTGCCAGTAAGGCACAGGGGGCAAGGCTCGGGGAGCTGTTTTTT; CDR3: CASKAQGARLGELFF; J: TRBJ2-2; size: .; D: TRBD1; V: TRBV19
DNA: TGCAGCGTGGACAGGGACAGCGGACAAGAGACCCAGTACTTC; CDR3: CSVDRDSGQETQYF; J: TRBJ2-5; size: few; D: TRBD1; V: TRBV29-1
DNA: TGTGCCATCAGTGAGTCAGAACGTAGCGGTGGTTACTTC; CDR3: CAISESERSGGYF; J: TRBJ2-4; size: .; D: .; V: TRBV10-3
DNA: TGTGCCAGCAGTTACGTTAACAGGGGGTTCACAGATACGCAGTATTTT; CDR3: CASSYVNRGFTDTQYF; J: TRBJ2-3; size: few; D: TRBD1; V: TRBV6-5
DNA: TGCGCCAGCAGCCAAGACACAGGGCGTGAGCAGTTCTTC; CDR3: CASSQDTGREQFF; J: TRBJ2-1; size: few; D: .; V: TRBV4-3
DNA: TGTGCCTGGAGTGGCGAGGTACTCTCTGGAAACACCATATATTTT; CDR3: CAWSGEVLSGNTIYF; J: TRBJ1-3; size: .; D: .; V: TRBV30
DNA: TGTGCCAGCAGTTATGGAACAGGGTGGCCTTACAATGAGCAGTTCTTC; CDR3: CASSYGTGWPYNEQFF; J: TRBJ2-1; size: few; D: .; V: TRBV6-6
DNA: TGTGCCTGGAGTGTGTCTAACCCTGGCACGCAGTATTTT; CDR3: CAWSVSNPGTQYF; J: TRBJ2-3; size: few; D: .; V: TRBV30
DNA: TGTGCCATACAGGGGGGTTCCTTGGATACGCAGTATTTT; CDR3: CAIQGGSLDTQYF; J: TRBJ2-3; size: .; D: TRBD1; V: TRBV6-5
DNA: TGTGCCAGCAGCTTGGCGGGGAACCGTGGCTACACCTTC; CDR3: CASSLAGNRGYTF; J: TRBJ1-2; size: few; D: .; V: TRBV5-4
DNA: TGTGCCAGCTATTGGTGGAAGGATGGCTACACCTTC; CDR3: CASYWWKDGYTF; J: TRBJ1-2; size: few; D: .; V: TRBV6-5
DNA: TGTGCCATCACTCGCCAGGGCTCCTACGAGCAGTACTTC; CDR3: CAITRQGSYEQYF; J: TRBJ2-7; size: few; D: .; V: TRBV10-3
DNA: TGTGCCAGCTCACCAATGGAAAGAAGTAATAATTCACCCCTCCACTTT; CDR3: CASSPMERSNNSPLHF; J: TRBJ1-6; size: few; D: .; V: TRBV18
DNA: TGCGCCAGCAGCTTTCGGACAGGGGTTAGTTCACCCCTCCACTTT; CDR3: CASSFRTGVSSPLHF; J: TRBJ1-6; size: .; D: TRBD1; V: TRBV5-1
DNA: TGTGCCAGCAGTTTCCCCACAGCCAGCTCTGGAAACACCATATATTTT; CDR3: CASSFPTASSGNTIYF; J: TRBJ1-3; size: .; D: .; V: TRBV6-6
DNA: TGTGCCAGCAGGGAGGGAAAGGGGATCTACAATGAGCAGTTCTTC; CDR3: CASREGKGIYNEQFF; J: TRBJ2-1; size: .; D: .; V: TRBV7-3
DNA: TGTGCCAGCAGCTTAGCGGCAGGGGGCTGGGACATTCAGTACTTC; CDR3: CASSLAAGGWDIQYF; J: TRBJ2-4; size: few; D: TRBD1; V: TRBV7-9
DNA: TGCGCCAGCAGCCAAGAACAGCGAGTCTCTGGGGCCAACGTCCTGACTTTC; CDR3: CASSQEQRVSGANVLTF; J: TRBJ2-6; size: few; D: .; V: TRBV4-1
DNA: TGTGCCAGCAGCTTGGAGAGTAATTCACCCCTCCACTTT; CDR3: CASSLESNSPLHF; J: TRBJ1-6; size: few; D: .; V: TRBV7-8
DNA: TGTGCCAGCAGGTCGTCGCAGAATCAAGAGACCCAGTACTTC; CDR3: CASRSSQNQETQYF; J: TRBJ2-5; size: few; D: .; V: TRBV28
DNA: TGCGCCAGCAGATTGACCGGACAGGGGCGAGAGACCCAGTACTTC; CDR3: CASRLTGQGRETQYF; J: TRBJ2-5; size: few; D: TRBD1; V: TRBV5-1
DNA: TGTGCCAGCGGGGGGTCTGATACCCGTCTTCCCCAGTACTTC; CDR3: CASGGSDTRLPQYF; J: TRBJ2-5; size: .; D: .; V: TRBV7-9
DNA: TGTGCCAGCAGCTTACGGGACAGCCAGTCCTACGAGCAGTACTTC; CDR3: CASSLRDSQSYEQYF; J: TRBJ2-7; size: few; D: TRBD1; V: TRBV7-2
DNA: TGTGCCAGCAGTCGTTACAGGGGCACCGGGGAGCTGTTTTTT; CDR3: CASSRYRGTGELFF; J: TRBJ2-2; size: .; D: TRBD1; V: TRBV6-5
DNA: TGTGCCAGCAGTTACTCGACTAGCGGGGGGTCCTACGAGCAGTACTTC; CDR3: CASSYSTSGGSYEQYF; J: TRBJ2-7; size: few; D: TRBD2; V: TRBV6-5
DNA: TGTGCCAGCAGCGTACAGGGGAGCTCCTATAATTCACCCCTCCACTTT; CDR3: CASSVQGSSYNSPLHF; J: TRBJ1-6; size: .; D: .; V: TRBV9
DNA: TGTGCCAGTAGCCTACTCCAGGACGCCGTAGTCCCCGGGGAGCTGTTTTTT; CDR3: CASSLLQDAVVPGELFF; J: TRBJ2-2; size: few; D: .; V: TRBV19
DNA: TGTGCCAGCAGCTTCGGTCAGGGCTATAATTCACCCCTCCACTTT; CDR3: CASSFGQGYNSPLHF; J: TRBJ1-6; size: .; D: .; V: TRBV7-9
DNA: TGTGCCAGCAGCCAAGACAGCCAAGAGACCCAGTACTTC; CDR3: CASSQDSQETQYF; J: TRBJ2-5; size: .; D: .; V: TRBV5-4
DNA: TGTGCCATCAGTGAGTCGGGGGGAGCTGAAGCTTTCTTT; CDR3: CAISESGGAEAFF; J: TRBJ1-1; size: few; D: .; V: TRBV10-3
DNA: TGTGCCAGCAGGAGGGAATATAATTCACCCCTCCACTTT; CDR3: CASRREYNSPLHF; J: TRBJ1-6; size: .; D: .; V: TRBV27
DNA: TGCGCCAGCAGCCAAGGGCAGGGAAGGGAGGCAGATACGCAGTATTTT; CDR3: CASSQGQGREADTQYF; J: TRBJ2-3; size: .; D: .; V: TRBV4-1
DNA: TGTGCCAGCAGCCCACGAAAGTACTCAGGGGGCACAGATACGCAGTATTTT; CDR3: CASSPRKYSGGTDTQYF; J: TRBJ2-3; size: .; D: .; V: TRBV7-9
DNA: TGTGCCAGCAGTTCCGGGACAGGGAGGAACTACGAGCAGTACTTC; CDR3: CASSSGTGRNYEQYF; J: TRBJ2-7; size: few; D: TRBD1; V: TRBV5-4
DNA: TGTGCCAGCAGGAGGTACAGGGGCCTTAACACTGAAGCTTTCTTT; CDR3: CASRRYRGLNTEAFF; J: TRBJ1-1; size: .; D: TRBD1; V: TRBV7-9
DNA: TGCGCCAGCAGCTTACGGGGAGGCACAGATACGCAGTATTTT; CDR3: CASSLRGGTDTQYF; J: TRBJ2-3; size: .; D: .; V: TRBV5-1
DNA: TGTGCTAGTGGTTTTGGCTATAGCAATCAGCCCCAGCATTTT; CDR3: CASGFGYSNQPQHF; J: TRBJ1-5; size: few; D: .; V: TRBV12-5
DNA: TGTGCCAGCAGTGGGACAGCGTACCAAGAGACCCAGTACTTC; CDR3: CASSGTAYQETQYF; J: TRBJ2-5; size: .; D: .; V: TRBV25-1
DNA: TGTGCCAGCAGTTCCGGGGCGGACGAAAAACTGTTTTTT; CDR3: CASSSGADEKLFF; J: TRBJ1-4; size: few; D: .; V: TRBV6-5
DNA: TGTGCCAGCAGTCGTAACCAACCCGGGGAGCTGTTTTTT; CDR3: CASSRNQPGELFF; J: TRBJ2-2; size: .; D: .; V: TRBV6-5
DNA: TGTGCCAGCAGCTTAACACAGGGTCCTCCTGAAGCTTTCTTT; CDR3: CASSLTQGPPEAFF; J: TRBJ1-1; size: .; D: .; V: TRBV7-9
DNA: TGCAGCGTTGGAGGCGACAATCAGCCCCAGCATTTT; CDR3: CSVGGDNQPQHF; J: TRBJ1-5; size: few; D: .; V: TRBV29-1
DNA: TGCAGCGCGATAAAAAGGGGGATGGGGCCAGATACGCAGTATTTT; CDR3: CSAIKRGMGPDTQYF; J: TRBJ2-3; size: few; D: .; V: TRBV29-1
DNA: TGTGCCAGCGTGGCGGCAAGACGCTACAATGAGCAGTTCTTC; CDR3: CASVAARRYNEQFF; J: TRBJ2-1; size: few; D: .; V: TRBV2
DNA: TGTGCCAGCAGTTCTTTACGGGGGTTCAATTCACCCCTCCACTTT; CDR3: CASSSLRGFNSPLHF; J: TRBJ1-6; size: .; D: .; V: TRBV7-9
DNA: TGCGCCAGCAGCCAAGATGAAGCCCAGCCCCAGCATTTT; CDR3: CASSQDEAQPQHF; J: TRBJ1-5; size: .; D: .; V: TRBV4-3
DNA: TGTGCCAGCAGTCCCGACAGGGGCTCCTACAATGAGCAGTTCTTC; CDR3: CASSPDRGSYNEQFF; J: TRBJ2-1; size: .; D: TRBD1; V: TRBV7-9
DNA: TGTGCCAGCAGCCTACAGCTATCTAATTCACCCCTCCACTTT; CDR3: CASSLQLSNSPLHF; J: TRBJ1-6; size: few; D: .; V: TRBV5-4
DNA: TGTGCCAGTACCCTCCAAACGGCGGCTAATGAAAAACTGTTTTTT; CDR3: CASTLQTAANEKLFF; J: TRBJ1-4; size: few; D: .; V: TRBV19